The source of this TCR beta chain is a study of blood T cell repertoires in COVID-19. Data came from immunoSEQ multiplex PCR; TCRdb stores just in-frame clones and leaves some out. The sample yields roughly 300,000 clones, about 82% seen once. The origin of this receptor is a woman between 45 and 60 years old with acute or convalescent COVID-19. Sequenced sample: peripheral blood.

This chain's CDR3 is CASSSTGTGDLVAKNIQYF. DNA of the CDR3: TGTGCCAGCAGCTCAACCGGGACAGGGGATTTAGTAGCCAAAAACATTCAGTACTTC. The chain joins TRBV7-8 to TRBJ2-4; 10 positions agree with TRBD1. The J segment lost 0 bases and the V segment lost 4 bases, leaving 12 bases of the junction unmatched. CDR3 length equals 19 residues. Per the germline V gene, CDR1 is SGHVS and CDR2 is FQNEAQ. Filled out from reference TRBV7-8 and TRBJ2-4, the complete variable domain reads GAGVSQSPRYKVAKRGQDVALRCDPISGHVSLFWYQQALGQGPEFLTYFQNEAQLDKSGLPSDRFFAERPEGSVSTLKIQRTQQEDSAVYLCASSSTGTGDLVAKNIQYFGAGTRLSVL.